Described below is a single T cell receptor (beta chain) sequence and its context. The target of this receptor is not known. No base qualities exist here, and no much larger clone lies one base off it. This entry belongs to a study of blood T cell repertoires in COVID-19 (dated by TCRdb to 2020 to 2022). Study-wide context: The collaborator samples originated in the United States, Italy and Spain and spanned the acute and convalescent phases of COVID-19. The prospective study material was composed of cDNA or gDNA derived from T cells, B-cell-depleted T cells, or PBMCs. The dataset comprised deeply sampled blood TCRbeta repertoires from subjects exposed to, actively infected with, or recovered from COVID-19. The repertoires were released in a freely available public database intended as a resource for research on the immune response to SARS-CoV-2. Samples were obtained from the ongoing ImmuneRACE study (first 160 participants) and from over 1,000 subjects provided by 6 global collaborators. Nearly every sample came with metadata listing a de-identified subject ID, COVID-19 status, age in years and sex. HLA class I and class II types, where available, came from metadata supplied by the sample provider rather than from assay-based typing. Points the paper makes about the study in general: Clinical and demographic metadata were provided uncurated, with the amount varying by source and participant.

Each collaborating institution followed its own protocols to collect whole blood in K2EDTA tubes. Collaborator samples were shipped for TCRbeta analysis as frozen whole blood, isolated PBMCs, or DNA extracted from either sample type. TCRbeta CDR3 regions were amplified from genomic DNA using the immunoSEQ Assay, a bias-controlled multiplex PCR. Per the authors' processing: Within the assay, amplification of reference gene primers was used to estimate how many nucleated cells each sample contained. To quantify the absolute abundance of each unique TCRbeta CDR3 rearrangement, sequence reads were collapsed and filtered. For each sample, productive Simpson clonality was calculated as the square root of Simpson's diversity index over productive rearrangements. Drawn from immuneACCESS, this table holds only the in-frame rearrangements with V and J called that TCRdb kept. Clones are partly lost; checked studies trace under half to an unresolved V gene and leave the rest unexplained. V and J calls and clone size are given by that table; D and trimming were obtained from the DNA. The sample table lists roughly 670,000 clones, 70% to 90% of them with a count of one. The top ten clones comprise around 0.3% of the sample.

Counted from cysteine to phenylalanine, this CDR3 has 16 amino acids. Only the CDR3 region is kept as DNA, spanning 48 bases read in frame from base 1. Taken from the germline V gene (reference sequence), the CDR1 and CDR2 loops are LGHDT and YNNKEL. Ends trimmed: V by 4 bases, J by 10 bases; bases unmatched to a gene: 12. This clonotype was sampled from a young woman with acute or convalescent COVID-19. Sequenced input: peripheral blood. The rearrangement combines TRBV3-1 (or the pseudogene TRBV3-2) with TRBJ2-1; 11 central nucleotides agree with TRBD2. The DNA sequence reads TGTGCCAGCAGCCCTTTCGTAGCGGGGGGGCTAGGGGAGCAGTTCTTC. Translated, this is CASSPFVAGGLGEQFF.